A selection of T cell receptor beta chains follows, all from one sample in a study of blood T cells in healthy people across ages. TCRdb called the 5' RACE reads again in MiXCR, with one record for every CDR3 protein. The table includes 1.5 million to 2 million distinct CDR3 sequences, around 42% detected once. What was sequenced was blood. The receptors shown here come from a human donor in good health. Each CDR3 is given with its conserved first and last residue. Each record gives: V gene, D gene, J gene, clone size, CDR3 DNA, CDR3 protein. A D gene is named only where the DNA matches it firmly. For some rows the clone size is stated as once, few or many, or as a class when expanded; others skip it.

v_call: TRBV18; d_call: -; j_call: TRBJ1-1; clone_size: -; cdr3_nt: TGTGCCAGCTCACCATCGAGGGGGGGGAACACTGAAGCTTTCTTT; cdr3_aa: CASSPSRGGNTEAFF
v_call: TRBV16; d_call: -; j_call: TRBJ1-1; clone_size: -; cdr3_nt: TGTGCCAGCAGCCAACTTGCGGGGAACACTGAAGCTTTCTTT; cdr3_aa: CASSQLAGNTEAFF
v_call: TRBV4-1; d_call: TRBD1; j_call: TRBJ2-6; clone_size: -; cdr3_nt: TGCGCCAGCAGCCAACAGACAGGGGTAACGGGGGCCAACGTCCTGACTTTC; cdr3_aa: CASSQQTGVTGANVLTF
v_call: TRBV2; d_call: -; j_call: TRBJ2-3; clone_size: -; cdr3_nt: TGTGCCAGCACCCAGGAAAGGGAAGATACGCAGTATTTT; cdr3_aa: CASTQEREDTQYF
v_call: TRBV20-1; d_call: -; j_call: TRBJ1-4; clone_size: few; cdr3_nt: TGCAGTGCCCAAGGGTGGGAAAAACTGTTTTTT; cdr3_aa: CSAQGWEKLFF
v_call: TRBV5-1; d_call: -; j_call: TRBJ1-1; clone_size: -; cdr3_nt: TGCGCCAGTCGGTTCGGGGGATCCACTGAAGCTTTCTTT; cdr3_aa: CASRFGGSTEAFF
v_call: TRBV20-1; d_call: TRBD2; j_call: TRBJ2-1; clone_size: few; cdr3_nt: TGCAGTGCTAGACTAGCGGGGGGTCGGGGGAATGAGCAGTTCTTC; cdr3_aa: CSARLAGGRGNEQFF
v_call: TRBV29-1; d_call: -; j_call: TRBJ1-1; clone_size: -; cdr3_nt: TGCAGCGTTGAAGCGGGAGTAGGGACTGAAGCTTTCTTT; cdr3_aa: CSVEAGVGTEAFF
v_call: TRBV9; d_call: TRBD2; j_call: TRBJ2-5; clone_size: -; cdr3_nt: TGTGCCAGCAGCGTTGGACTAGCGGGAGAGCAAGAGACCCAGTACTTC; cdr3_aa: CASSVGLAGEQETQYF
v_call: TRBV12-3/TRBV12-4; d_call: TRBD1; j_call: TRBJ2-7; clone_size: few; cdr3_nt: TGTGCCAGCAGTTCAAGGGTACAGGGGGGTGGCTACGAGCAGTACTTC; cdr3_aa: CASSSRVQGGGYEQYF
v_call: TRBV6-5; d_call: -; j_call: TRBJ2-1; clone_size: -; cdr3_nt: TGTGCCAGCAGTTGGGTGGTTGTATCCGAGACAAACAATGAGCAGTTCTTC; cdr3_aa: CASSWVVVSETNNEQFF
v_call: TRBV7-2; d_call: TRBD1; j_call: TRBJ1-2; clone_size: -; cdr3_nt: TGTGCCAGCAGCACTGGGACAGGGACGGGTGGCTACACCTTC; cdr3_aa: CASSTGTGTGGYTF
v_call: TRBV7-9; d_call: TRBD1; j_call: TRBJ1-6; clone_size: few; cdr3_nt: TGTGCCAGCAGCCCTAGACAGGGGGGTTCACCCCTCCACTTT; cdr3_aa: CASSPRQGGSPLHF
v_call: TRBV15; d_call: -; j_call: TRBJ2-3; clone_size: few; cdr3_nt: TGTGCCACCAGCAACGGGCACCGGTACACAGATACGCAGTATTTT; cdr3_aa: CATSNGHRYTDTQYF
v_call: TRBV5-1; d_call: -; j_call: TRBJ2-1; clone_size: few; cdr3_nt: TGCGCCAGCAGCTTTGGAGCAAATGAGCAGTTCTTC; cdr3_aa: CASSFGANEQFF
v_call: TRBV4-2; d_call: -; j_call: TRBJ1-2; clone_size: -; cdr3_nt: TGTGCCAGCAGCCTCACTCTGAGTGGCTACACCTTC; cdr3_aa: CASSLTLSGYTF
v_call: TRBV5-1; d_call: TRBD2; j_call: TRBJ2-5; clone_size: -; cdr3_nt: TGCGCCAGCAGCACCGGGACTAGCGGGACAGAGCAGTACTTC; cdr3_aa: CASSTGTSGTEQYF
v_call: TRBV12-3/TRBV12-4; d_call: -; j_call: TRBJ2-7; clone_size: -; cdr3_nt: TGTGCCAGCAGTAGCAAACGACCCTCCTACGAGCAGTACTTC; cdr3_aa: CASSSKRPSYEQYF
v_call: TRBV2; d_call: TRBD1; j_call: TRBJ1-1; clone_size: -; cdr3_nt: TGTGCCAGCAGTGATTGGTCCCCGAACAGGGGCCAGGACACTGAAGCTTTCTTT; cdr3_aa: CASSDWSPNRGQDTEAFF
v_call: TRBV7-2; d_call: TRBD1; j_call: TRBJ2-7; clone_size: -; cdr3_nt: TGTGCCAGCAGCTTAAGGAGGACAGGTTACGAGCAGTACTTC; cdr3_aa: CASSLRRTGYEQYF
v_call: TRBV4-3; d_call: TRBD1; j_call: TRBJ2-5; clone_size: -; cdr3_nt: TGCGCCAGCAGCCAACTGACAGGGAAGGAAGAGACCCAGTACTTC; cdr3_aa: CASSQLTGKEETQYF
v_call: TRBV27; d_call: -; j_call: TRBJ1-1; clone_size: -; cdr3_nt: TGTGCCAGCAGTTTTCAGGGGTACGCCACTGAAGCTTTCTTT; cdr3_aa: CASSFQGYATEAFF
v_call: TRBV7-2; d_call: TRBD1; j_call: TRBJ2-7; clone_size: few; cdr3_nt: TGTGCCAGCAGCCACCAGACAGGGGGTGTCCACGAGCAGTACTTC; cdr3_aa: CASSHQTGGVHEQYF
v_call: TRBV5-6; d_call: TRBD1; j_call: TRBJ2-7; clone_size: -; cdr3_nt: TGTGCCAGCAGCTTGGGGTGGCAGGGGGCCACCTACGAGCAGTACTTC; cdr3_aa: CASSLGWQGATYEQYF
v_call: TRBV7-2; d_call: -; j_call: TRBJ1-3; clone_size: -; cdr3_nt: TGTGCCAGCAGGTCAGGCGGCCCCTCTGGAAACACCATATATTTT; cdr3_aa: CASRSGGPSGNTIYF
v_call: TRBV5-1; d_call: -; j_call: TRBJ2-1; clone_size: -; cdr3_nt: TGCGCCAGCAGCTTGGTCGGGGGATCCTACAATGGGCAGTTCTTC; cdr3_aa: CASSLVGGSYNGQFF
v_call: TRBV2; d_call: TRBD1; j_call: TRBJ2-1; clone_size: -; cdr3_nt: TGTGCCACTACAGGGGGACAGTTCTTC; cdr3_aa: CATTGGQFF
v_call: TRBV2; d_call: -; j_call: TRBJ1-4; clone_size: -; cdr3_nt: TGTGCCAGCAGTAAGCGGGGGCTTGGTGAAAAACTGTTTTTT; cdr3_aa: CASSKRGLGEKLFF
v_call: TRBV9; d_call: -; j_call: TRBJ2-1; clone_size: -; cdr3_nt: TGTGCCAGCAGCGTAGGTGACGTCTACAATGAGCAGTTCTTC; cdr3_aa: CASSVGDVYNEQFF
v_call: TRBV29-1; d_call: TRBD1; j_call: TRBJ1-1; clone_size: few; cdr3_nt: TGCAGCGTCCTGACAGGGGGATCGGCGAGGACTGAAGCTTTCTTT; cdr3_aa: CSVLTGGSARTEAFF
v_call: TRBV20-1; d_call: TRBD2; j_call: TRBJ2-3; clone_size: -; cdr3_nt: TGCAGTGCTCCCACTAGCGGACACTCCACAGATACGCAGTATTTT; cdr3_aa: CSAPTSGHSTDTQYF
v_call: TRBV6-2/TRBV6-3; d_call: TRBD2; j_call: TRBJ2-1; clone_size: -; cdr3_nt: TGTGCCAGCAGTTACCGCTCGGGCGGGGGGCACAATGAGCAGTTCTTC; cdr3_aa: CASSYRSGGGHNEQFF
v_call: TRBV15; d_call: -; j_call: TRBJ2-5; clone_size: -; cdr3_nt: TGTGCCACCAGCAGGGCGTTCGATTTGGCCCCTCGCGGGGAGACCCAGTACTTC; cdr3_aa: CATSRAFDLAPRGETQYF
v_call: TRBV5-1; d_call: -; j_call: TRBJ1-6; clone_size: -; cdr3_nt: TGCGCCAGCAGCTTGGGGGGGATCACACCCCTCCACTTT; cdr3_aa: CASSLGGITPLHF
v_call: TRBV7-2; d_call: -; j_call: TRBJ2-1; clone_size: few; cdr3_nt: TGTGCCAGCAGCAGGGACCACTCCTACAATGAGCAGTTCTTC; cdr3_aa: CASSRDHSYNEQFF
v_call: TRBV24-1; d_call: TRBD1; j_call: TRBJ2-5; clone_size: -; cdr3_nt: TGTGCCACTGGGACAGACCTTGAAGAGACCCAGTACTTC; cdr3_aa: CATGTDLEETQYF
v_call: TRBV20-1; d_call: TRBD2; j_call: TRBJ2-1; clone_size: few; cdr3_nt: TGCAGTGCCACTTGGGGACTAACTAGTTCCAATGAGCAGTTCTTC; cdr3_aa: CSATWGLTSSNEQFF
v_call: TRBV11-2; d_call: TRBD1; j_call: TRBJ1-2; clone_size: -; cdr3_nt: TGTGCCAGCAGCCGAGGACAGGGGGCCCTCGGCTATGGCTACACCTTC; cdr3_aa: CASSRGQGALGYGYTF
v_call: TRBV12-3/TRBV12-4; d_call: -; j_call: TRBJ1-2; clone_size: few; cdr3_nt: TGTGCCAGCAGAGGCCCTTATGGCTACACCTTC; cdr3_aa: CASRGPYGYTF
v_call: TRBV6-6; d_call: -; j_call: TRBJ1-2; clone_size: -; cdr3_nt: TGTGCCAGCAGTTACGGTGTTCCGGCAGGGCGCGACTATGGCTACACCTTC; cdr3_aa: CASSYGVPAGRDYGYTF
v_call: TRBV7-2; d_call: -; j_call: TRBJ1-2; clone_size: once; cdr3_nt: TGTGCCAGCAGCTTAGCAGGGAACAGGGACTATGGCTACACCTTC; cdr3_aa: CASSLAGNRDYGYTF
v_call: TRBV2; d_call: -; j_call: TRBJ1-1; clone_size: -; cdr3_nt: TGTGCCAGCACGAGTTTAGACAGAATAAACACTGAAGCTTTCTTT; cdr3_aa: CASTSLDRINTEAFF
v_call: TRBV4-2; d_call: -; j_call: TRBJ1-2; clone_size: -; cdr3_nt: TGTGCCAGCAGCCAAGATGAGGCGTATGGCTACACCTTC; cdr3_aa: CASSQDEAYGYTF
v_call: TRBV5-6; d_call: -; j_call: TRBJ2-3; clone_size: once; cdr3_nt: TGTGCCAGCAGCTTGGCCATTTGGGGTGCAGATACGCAGTATTTT; cdr3_aa: CASSLAIWGADTQYF
v_call: TRBV5-1; d_call: -; j_call: TRBJ1-1; clone_size: -; cdr3_nt: TGCGCCAGCAGCTTGGACCGGGGGAGGTGGGATGAAGCTTTCTTT; cdr3_aa: CASSLDRGRWDEAFF